These 8 T cell receptor beta chains share one sample of origin, sequenced in a study of low-dose radiotherapy and immunotherapy resistance in tumors. Alpha- and beta-chain coverage of first-strand cDNA came from TRAV- and TRBV-specific primers. TCR amplification ran approximately 22 PCR cycles using constant-region and V-primer adapter primers. TCRdb reanalysed the reads using MiXCR and keeps one entry per CDR3 protein. The table includes around 10,000 distinct CDR3 sequences, around 70% detected once. These receptors were collected from a human donor with advanced metastatic prostate, ovarian, gallbladder or colorectal cancer (not recorded which). This table probably holds off-target reads from a library built for another chain.

The chain employs TRBV29-1 and TRBJ2-7; 10 bases align to TRBD2. Looked up from germline, CDR1 is SQVTM and CDR2 is ANQGSEA. V trimming: 4 bases; J trimming: 1 base; junction bases outside the gene matches: 4. There are 14 residues in the CDR3. CDR3 residues: CSVGTSGRSYEQYF. The CDR3 DNA is TGCAGCGTTGGGACTAGCGGACGATCCTACGAGCAGTACTTC.

A few counts support this clonotype. The V gene is TRBV6-6, the J gene TRBJ2-7; 9 bases are shared with TRBD2. The CDR3 sequence is 17 residues long. V gave up 0 bases and J gave up 0 bases; unmatched junction bases: 6. The germline gives CDR1 MNHNY, CDR2 SVGAGI (reference sequence). The CDR3 DNA follows: TGTGCCAGCAGTTACTCGACTAGCGGACAGAGCTCCTACGAGCAGTACTTC. Its translation: CASSYSTSGQSSYEQYF.

The V call is TRBV15, the J call TRBJ1-1; D might be TRBD1 (6 bases). The V end was cut by 1 base, the J end by 7 bases, with 13 bases between. The CDR3 is 14 residues long. Germline CDR1 and CDR2: LNHNV and YYDKDF (reference sequence). In DNA form, the CDR3 reads TGTGCCACCAGCAGAGGAGGGGGGAACGGTGAAGCTTTCTTT. Encoded protein: CATSRGGGNGEAFF.

The V and J genes are TRBV9 and TRBJ2-3; 9 nucleotides agree with TRBD2. V lost 0 bases, J lost 7 bases, and 12 bases stayed unmatched. CDR3 length: 17 residues. Germline CDR1 reads SGDLS; CDR2 reads YYNGEE. CDR3 protein: CASSVDQRGAFWNTQYF. DNA of the CDR3: TGTGCCAGCAGCGTAGACCAGCGGGGGGCCTTTTGGAATACGCAGTATTTT.

This clonotype was seen only a few times. The chain recombines TRBV10-3 with TRBJ2-2, with D possibly matching TRBD2 (5 bases). This CDR3 has 13 amino acids. Trimming left V 6 bases short and J 2 bases short, with 7 bases between. Germline assignment: CDR1 ENHRY and CDR2 SYGVKD. CDR3 sequence: CAIRTTNTGELFF. Here the CDR3 DNA reads TGTGCCATCAGGACTACCAACACCGGGGAGCTGTTTTTT.

The V call is TRBV2, the J call TRBJ2-5, with TRBD1 matching over 7 bases. CDR3 length: 14 amino acids. The V and J ends lost 5 bases and 4 bases, in that order; junction bases with no gene match: 7. Germline V CDR1 and CDR2: SNHLY, FYNNEI. Here the CDR3 reads CASSYRGPRETQYF. The DNA of the CDR3 is TGTGCCAGCAGTTACAGGGGACCGAGAGAGACCCAGTACTTC.

The J gene is TRBJ1-1, the V gene TRBV15; D is unclear. V lost 0 bases and J 6 bases, leaving 8 bases between the germline ends. The CDR3 is 13 residues long. CDR1 is LNHNV and CDR2 is YYDKDF in the germline V gene (reference sequence). CDR3 in amino acids: CATSRETSSEAFF. CDR3 coding DNA: TGTGCCACCAGCAGAGAAACCAGTTCTGAAGCTTTCTTT. Together with reference TRBV15 and TRBJ1-1, the CDR3 gives the full variable domain: DAMVIQNPRYQVTQFGKPVTLSCSQTLNHNVMYWYQQKSSQAPKLLFHYYDKDFNNEADTPDNFQSRRPNTSFCFLDIRSPGLGDTAMYLCATSRETSSEAFFGQGTRLTVV.

The chain uses TRBV5-5 and TRBJ2-5, with D possibly matching TRBD1 (5 bases). Trimming removed 0 bases from V and 1 base from J, with 10 bases in between. The CDR3 totals 15 residues. CDR1 and CDR2 from the germline V gene are SGHKS and YYEKEE (reference sequence). CDR3 region: CASSLEVTVQETQYF. CDR3 coding DNA: TGTGCCAGCAGCTTGGAGGTGACAGTCCAAGAGACCCAGTACTTC. Full variable domain (outside the CDR3, taken from reference TRBV5-5 and TRBJ2-5): DAGVTQSPTHLIKTRGQQVTLRCSPISGHKSVSWYQQVLGQGPQFIFQYYEKEERGRGNFPDRFSARQFPNYSSELNVNALLLGDSALYLCASSLEVTVQETQYFGPGTRLLVL.